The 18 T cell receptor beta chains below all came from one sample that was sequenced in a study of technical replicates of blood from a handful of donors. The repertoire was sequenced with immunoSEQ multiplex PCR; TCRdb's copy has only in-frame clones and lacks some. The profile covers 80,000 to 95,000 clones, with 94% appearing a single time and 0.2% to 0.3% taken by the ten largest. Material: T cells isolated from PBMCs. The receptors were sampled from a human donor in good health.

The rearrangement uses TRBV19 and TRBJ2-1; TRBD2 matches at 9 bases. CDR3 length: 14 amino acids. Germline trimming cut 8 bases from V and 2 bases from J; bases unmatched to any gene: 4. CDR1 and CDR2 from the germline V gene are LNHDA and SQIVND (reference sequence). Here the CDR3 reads CASRAGGAYNEQFF. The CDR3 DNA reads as TGTGCCAGTCGAGCGGGAGGTGCCTACAATGAGCAGTTCTTC.

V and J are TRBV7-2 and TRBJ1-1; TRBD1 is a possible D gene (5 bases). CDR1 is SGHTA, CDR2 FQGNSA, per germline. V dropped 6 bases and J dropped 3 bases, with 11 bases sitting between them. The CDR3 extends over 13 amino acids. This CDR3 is CASRWAGDTEAFF. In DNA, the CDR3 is TGTGCCAGCAGATGGGCGGGGGACACTGAAGCTTTCTTT.

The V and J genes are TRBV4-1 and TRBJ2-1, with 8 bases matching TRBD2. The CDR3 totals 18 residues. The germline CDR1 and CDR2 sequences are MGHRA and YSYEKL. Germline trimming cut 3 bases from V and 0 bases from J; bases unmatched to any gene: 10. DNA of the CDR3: TGCGCCAGCAGCCACGATATCAAGCGGGAGAGCTCCTACAATGAGCAGTTCTTC. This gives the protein CASSHDIKRESSYNEQFF.

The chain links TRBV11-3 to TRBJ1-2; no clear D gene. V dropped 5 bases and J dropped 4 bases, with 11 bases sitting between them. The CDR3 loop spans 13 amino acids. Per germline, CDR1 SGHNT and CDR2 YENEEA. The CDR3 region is CASSLNSGYGYTF. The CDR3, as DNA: TGTGCCAGCAGCCTTAACTCCGGCTATGGCTACACCTTC.

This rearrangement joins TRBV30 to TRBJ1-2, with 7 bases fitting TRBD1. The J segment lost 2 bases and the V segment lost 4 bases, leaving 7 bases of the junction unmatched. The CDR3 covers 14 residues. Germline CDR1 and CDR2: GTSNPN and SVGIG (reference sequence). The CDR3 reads CAWNSGTANYGYTF. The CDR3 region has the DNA TGTGCCTGGAATTCTGGGACAGCGAACTATGGCTACACCTTC.

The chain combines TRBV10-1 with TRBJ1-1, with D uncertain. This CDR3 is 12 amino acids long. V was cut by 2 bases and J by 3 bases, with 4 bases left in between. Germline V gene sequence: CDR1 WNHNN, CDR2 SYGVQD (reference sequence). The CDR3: CASSERDTEAFF. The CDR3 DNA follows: TGCGCCAGCAGTGAGCGGGACACTGAAGCTTTCTTT.

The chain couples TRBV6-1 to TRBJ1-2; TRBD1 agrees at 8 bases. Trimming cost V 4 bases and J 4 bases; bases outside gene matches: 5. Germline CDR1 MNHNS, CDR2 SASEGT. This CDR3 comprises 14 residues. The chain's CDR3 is CASSGQGAGYGYTF. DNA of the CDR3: TGTGCCAGCAGTGGTCAGGGGGCCGGCTATGGCTACACCTTC.

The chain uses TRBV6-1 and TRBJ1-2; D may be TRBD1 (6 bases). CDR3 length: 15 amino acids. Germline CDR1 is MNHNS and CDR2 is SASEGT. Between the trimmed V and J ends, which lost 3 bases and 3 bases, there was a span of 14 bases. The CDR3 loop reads CASSEGSGGHYGYTF. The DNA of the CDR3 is TGTGCCAGCAGTGAGGGTTCGGGGGGCCACTATGGCTACACCTTC.

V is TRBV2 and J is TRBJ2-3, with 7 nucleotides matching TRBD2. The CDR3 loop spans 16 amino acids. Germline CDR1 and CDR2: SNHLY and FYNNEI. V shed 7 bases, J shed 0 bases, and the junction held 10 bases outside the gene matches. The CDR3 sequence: CASKVLGTISTDTQYF. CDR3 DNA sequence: TGTGCCAGCAAGGTTCTCGGGACTATTAGCACAGATACGCAGTATTTT.

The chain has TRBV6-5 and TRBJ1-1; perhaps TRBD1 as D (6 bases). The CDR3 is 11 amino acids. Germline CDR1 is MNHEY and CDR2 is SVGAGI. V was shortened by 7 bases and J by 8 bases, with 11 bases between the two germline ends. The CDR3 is CASTKQGEAFF. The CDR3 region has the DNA TGTGCCAGCACAAAACAGGGAGAAGCTTTCTTT.

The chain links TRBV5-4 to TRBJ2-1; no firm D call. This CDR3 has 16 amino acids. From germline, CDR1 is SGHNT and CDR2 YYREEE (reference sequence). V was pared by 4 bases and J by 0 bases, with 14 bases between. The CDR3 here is CASSAPLASSYNEQFF. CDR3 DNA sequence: TGTGCCAGCAGCGCTCCTTTGGCTAGCTCCTACAATGAGCAGTTCTTC.

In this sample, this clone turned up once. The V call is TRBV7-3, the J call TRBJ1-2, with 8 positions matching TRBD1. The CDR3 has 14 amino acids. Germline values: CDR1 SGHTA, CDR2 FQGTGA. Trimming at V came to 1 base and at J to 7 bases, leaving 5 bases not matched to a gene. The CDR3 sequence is CASSLSQGAGGYTF. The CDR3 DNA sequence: TGTGCCAGCAGCTTAAGTCAGGGGGCGGGTGGCTACACCTTC. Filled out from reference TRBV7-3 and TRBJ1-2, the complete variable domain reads GAGVSQTPSNKVTEKGKYVELRCDPISGHTALYWYRQSLGQGPEFLIYFQGTGAADDSGLPNDRFFAVRPEGSVSTLKIQRTERGDSAVYLCASSLSQGAGGYTFGSGTRLTVV.

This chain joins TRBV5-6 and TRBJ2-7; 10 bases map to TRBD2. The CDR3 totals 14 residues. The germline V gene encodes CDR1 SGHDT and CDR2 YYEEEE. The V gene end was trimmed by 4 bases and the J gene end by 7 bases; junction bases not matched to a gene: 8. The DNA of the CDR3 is TGTGCCAGCAGCCGACTAGCGGGCGTTAGAGAGCAGTACTTC. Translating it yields CASSRLAGVREQYF.

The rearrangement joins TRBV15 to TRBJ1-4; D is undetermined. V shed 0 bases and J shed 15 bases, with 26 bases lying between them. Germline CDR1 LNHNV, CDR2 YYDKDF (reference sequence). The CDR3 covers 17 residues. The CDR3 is CATSRDYQRPYSRWLFF. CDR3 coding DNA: TGTGCCACCAGCAGAGATTACCAACGTCCCTATTCGAGGTGGTTGTTTTTT.

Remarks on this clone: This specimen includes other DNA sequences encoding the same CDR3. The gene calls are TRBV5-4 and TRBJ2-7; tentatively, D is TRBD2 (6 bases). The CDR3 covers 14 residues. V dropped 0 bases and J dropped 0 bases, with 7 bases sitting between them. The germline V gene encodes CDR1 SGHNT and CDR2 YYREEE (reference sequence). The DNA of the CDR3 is TGTGCCAGCAGCTTGGACGGGAGCTCCTACGAGCAGTACTTC. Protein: CASSLDGSSYEQYF. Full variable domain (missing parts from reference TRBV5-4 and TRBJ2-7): ETGVTQSPTHLIKTRGQQVTLRCSSQSGHNTVSWYQQALGQGPQFIFQYYREEENGRGNFPPRFSGLQFPNYSSELNVNALELDDSALYLCASSLDGSSYEQYFGPGTRLTVT.

In nucleotides, the CDR3 is TGTGCCAGCAGCTTTAACCCGGGACTAGCATCAAATACGCAGTATTTT. It yields the protein CASSFNPGLASNTQYF. The chain combines TRBV5-4 with TRBJ2-3; 9 bases fit TRBD2. The germline V gene encodes CDR1 SGHNT and CDR2 YYREEE (reference sequence). V lost 2 bases, J lost 7 bases, and 11 bases stayed unmatched. This CDR3 contains 16 residues.

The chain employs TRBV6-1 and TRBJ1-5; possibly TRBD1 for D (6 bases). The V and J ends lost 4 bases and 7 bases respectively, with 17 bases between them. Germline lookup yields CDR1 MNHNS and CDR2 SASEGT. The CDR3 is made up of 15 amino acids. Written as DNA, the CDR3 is TGTGCCAGCAGTGCCACAGGGTCGACTGGACAGCCCCAGCATTTT. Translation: CASSATGSTGQPQHF.

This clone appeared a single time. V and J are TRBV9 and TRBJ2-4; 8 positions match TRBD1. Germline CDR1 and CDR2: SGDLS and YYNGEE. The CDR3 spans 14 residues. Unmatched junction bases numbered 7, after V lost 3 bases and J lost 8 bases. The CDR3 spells CASSDPRGLDIQYF. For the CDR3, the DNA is TGTGCCAGCAGCGACCCCAGGGGGCTGGACATTCAGTACTTC.